These 3 T cell receptor beta chains share one sample of origin, sequenced in a study of T cells in Graves' hyperthyroidism and ophthalmopathy. TCR beta CDR3 regions were amplified from RNA transcripts. The HTBI primer set drove a first-round RT-PCR of the TCR CDR3. TCRdb processed the multiplex PCR reads anew with MiXCR; each CDR3 protein has one entry. The sample shows some 460,000 distinct CDR3 sequences, about 15% of them seen only once. The sequencing input was blood. These receptors were collected from a woman under 30 with Graves' hyperthyroidism.

The gene calls are TRBV4-1 and TRBJ2-1, with D uncertain. V lost 3 bases and J 10 bases, leaving 7 bases between the germline ends. The germline CDR1 and CDR2 sequences are MGHRA and YSYEKL. The CDR3 is made up of 11 amino acids. The CDR3, as DNA: TGCGCCAGCAGCCACGCTCGGGAGCAGTTCTTC. Translation: CASSHAREQFF.

The genes are TRBV5-8 and TRBJ2-1; D remains ambiguous. V was trimmed by 3 bases and J by 6 bases, leaving 7 bases between them. The CDR3 loop spans 12 amino acids. Germline CDR1 is SGHTS and CDR2 is YDEGEE. The CDR3 is CASSSLVNEQFF. As DNA, the CDR3 is TGTGCCAGCAGCTCCTTAGTCAATGAGCAGTTCTTC.

A few counts support this clonotype. The chain employs TRBV7-9 and TRBJ2-6; TRBD2 might be the D (7 bases). The length of the CDR3 is 18 residues. The germline V gene encodes CDR1 SEHNR and CDR2 FQNEAQ (reference sequence). V lost 0 bases and J lost 4, with 16 bases in between. CDR3 in amino acids: CASSLAGGAGAGANVLTF. CDR3 nucleotides: TGTGCCAGCAGCTTAGCGGGAGGGGCAGGGGCCGGGGCCAACGTCCTGACTTTC. Looking up the rest from reference TRBV7-9 and TRBJ2-6 gives the full variable domain: DTGVSQNPRHKITKRGQNVTFRCDPISEHNRLYWYRQTLGQGPEFLTYFQNEAQLEKSRLLSDRFSAERPKGSFSTLEIQRTEQGDSAMYLCASSLAGGAGAGANVLTFGAGSRLTVL.